This passage covers 9 T cell receptor beta chains from one sample sequenced in a study of T cells in localized non-small cell lung cancer. Method: immunoSEQ multiplex PCR; TCRdb's copy keeps in-frame clones and lacks some. The data show tens of thousands of clones, around 91% seen once. The sequenced sample was peripheral blood, obtained before any cancer treatment. Receptor source: a woman aged 35 to 70 with stage I lung adenocarcinoma.

The chain combines TRBV7-2 with TRBJ2-5; a weak D match, TRBD1 (5 bases). Trimming stripped 5 bases from V and 2 bases from J, with 9 bases between. This CDR3 is 13 amino acids long. Germline assignment: CDR1 SGHTA and CDR2 FQGNSA. The DNA for the CDR3 is TGTGCCAGCAGCCCGGACACGCAAGAGACCCAGTACTTC. This codes for CASSPDTQETQYF.

The chain combines TRBV27 with TRBJ1-2; 7 nucleotides align to TRBD1. The CDR3 consists of 14 residues. With V trimmed by 6 bases and J by 5 bases, 9 bases remained unmatched. Germline CDR1 reads MNHEY; CDR2 reads SMNVEV (reference sequence). The CDR3 nucleotides read TGTGCCAGCAGAACCCCGGGACAGAGATATGGCTACACCTTC. Its protein is CASRTPGQRYGYTF.

CDR3 sequence reads: CASSLLGKDEQYF. CDR3 nucleotides: TGTGCCAGCAGCTTGTTAGGGAAGGACGAGCAGTACTTC. V is TRBV5-4 and J is TRBJ2-7; D not resolved. Germline CDR1 reads SGHNT; CDR2 reads YYREEE (reference sequence). V was clipped by 1 base and J by 5 bases, with 10 bases between them. This CDR3 has 13 amino acids. The complete variable domain, with remaining parts taken from reference TRBV5-4 and TRBJ2-7, reads ETGVTQSPTHLIKTRGQQVTLRCSSQSGHNTVSWYQQALGQGPQFIFQYYREEENGRGNFPPRFSGLQFPNYSSELNVNALELDDSALYLCASSLLGKDEQYFGPGTRLTVT.

This sequence joins TRBV27 and TRBJ1-1, with a possible D match to TRBD1 (6 bases). The CDR3 sequence is 16 residues long. Trimming shortened V by 6 bases and J by 1 base, and 18 bases separated the two germline ends. The germline gives CDR1 MNHEY, CDR2 SMNVEV (reference sequence). CDR3 DNA sequence: TGTGCCAGCAGGGGGAACAGGGCTTTGGGGAACACTGAAGCTTTCTTT. Translating it yields CASRGNRALGNTEAFF.

The CDR3 DNA is TGCAGTGCTATAAGGAGCACTGAAGCTTTCTTT. Residues: CSAIRSTEAFF. The chain recombines TRBV20-1 with TRBJ1-1; no clear D. This CDR3 has 11 amino acids. Germline CDR1 DFQATT, CDR2 SNEGSKA (reference sequence). V was pared by 4 bases and J by 4 bases, with 7 bases between.

This clone was seen only a few times. J is TRBJ1-2 and V is TRBV6-5; 9 bases agree with TRBD1. With V trimmed by 6 bases and J by 7 bases, 9 bases remained unmatched. Germline V gene lookup returns CDR1 MNHEY and CDR2 SVGAGI. The CDR3 consists of 14 residues. CDR3 residues: CASSKQGAEFGYTF. CDR3 nucleotides: TGTGCCAGCAGCAAACAGGGGGCAGAATTTGGCTACACCTTC.

This rearrangement joins TRBV7-9 to TRBJ2-7; D call uncertain. The CDR3 is 13 residues long. Trimming pared 3 bases from V and 1 base from J, leaving 7 bases between. CDR1 is SEHNR, CDR2 FQNEAQ, per germline (reference sequence). This CDR3 is CASSFGRSYEQYF. CDR3 DNA sequence: TGTGCCAGCAGCTTCGGACGGTCCTACGAGCAGTACTTC.

The chain has TRBV19 and TRBJ1-1; the match to TRBD1 covers 9 bases. The V gene's germline CDR1 is LNHDA and CDR2 SQIVND (reference sequence). J gave up 5 bases and V 2 bases, and 6 bases lay outside the gene matches. The CDR3 is 15 residues long. This CDR3 reads CASSIIGTGKTEAFF. The CDR3 DNA sequence: TGTGCCAGTAGTATAATAGGGACAGGGAAAACTGAAGCTTTCTTT.

The chain recombines TRBV19 with TRBJ2-3, with 9 bases that match TRBD2. The junction had 6 bases not matched to a gene; V was cut back by 4 bases and J by 1 base. Germline-derived CDR1 and CDR2 are LNHDA and SQIVND (reference sequence). This CDR3 comprises 16 residues. As DNA, the CDR3 is TGTGCCAGTAGTACCCTAGCGGGAACTCGCACAGATACGCAGTATTTT. Protein: CASSTLAGTRTDTQYF.